This T cell receptor (beta chain) emerged from a study of blood T cell repertoires in COVID-19. The repertoire was sequenced with immunoSEQ multiplex PCR; TCRdb's copy has only in-frame clones and lacks some. The data show about 180,000 clones, under 90% seen once. This clone turned up a few times. While infection was still active, Seattle patients were enrolled and then followed longitudinally. CDR3 length: 16 residues. The germline V and J ends were trimmed by 3 bases and 2 bases, with 17 bases remaining between them. CDR1 is KGHSH, CDR2 LQKENI, per germline. The TCR was taken from a person aged 70 to 85 with COVID-19, enrolled during active disease. The genes are TRBV18 and TRBJ2-7; D is uncertain. The sample taken for sequencing was peripheral blood. This chain's CDR3 is CASSPLMGLQTYEQYF. CDR3 DNA: TGTGCCAGCTCACCCTTGATGGGCCTGCAAACCTACGAGCAGTACTTC.